The 24 T cell receptor beta chains listed next were all sequenced from one sample in a study of graft-versus-host responses after intestinal transplantation. Method: immunoSEQ multiplex PCR; TCRdb's copy keeps in-frame clones and lacks some. The sample records tens of thousands of clones, 90% to 95% being singletons. Their antigen targets remain unknown. This sample comprised unstimulated CD8+ T cells sorted from spleen or lymph node cells, obtained before intestinal transplant. Receptors were obtained from a human donor who received an intestinal transplant.

The chain employs TRBV4-1 and TRBJ2-7, with 11 bases identical to TRBD2. The V gene's germline CDR1 is MGHRA and CDR2 YSYEKL. This CDR3 contains 17 residues. J gave up 2 bases and V 3 bases, and 9 bases lay outside the gene matches. For the CDR3, the DNA is TGCGCCAGCAGCCAGGCGGGGCTAGCGGGGGGTACCTACGAGCAGTACTTC. This encodes CASSQAGLAGGTYEQYF.

The gene calls are TRBV21-1 and TRBJ2-7; the DNA was not used to check the table's D call, TRBD1. TRBV21-1 is tagged as a pseudogene. The CDR3 has 12 amino acids. CDR3 coding DNA: TGTGCCAGCAGAGACAGGGACTACGAGCAGTACTTC. Translated: CASRDRDYEQYF.

The rearrangement joins TRBV29-1 to TRBJ2-3; 8 bases line up with TRBD2. The CDR3 spans 16 residues. The germline CDR1 and CDR2 sequences are SQVTM and ANQGSEA. J gave up 4 bases and V 1 base, and 10 bases lay outside the gene matches. CDR3 nucleotides: TGCAGCGTTGAAGGTTCAGCGGGAGCTGGCTCAGATACGCAGTATTTT. This codes for CSVEGSAGAGSDTQYF.

The chain recombines TRBV10-1 with TRBJ1-3; 9 bases agree with TRBD1. V dropped 9 bases and J dropped 2; count of bases not matched to a gene: 11. In germline, CDR1 is WNHNN, CDR2 SYGVQD (reference sequence). The CDR3 is made up of 16 amino acids. As DNA, the CDR3 is TGCGCCAGGGATAGGCGGGGACAGGGAGCTGGAAACACCATATATTTT. It codes for CARDRRGQGAGNTIYF.

The genes are TRBV27 and TRBJ2-2; no firm D call. Trimming shortened V by 5 bases and J by 8 bases, and 12 bases separated the two germline ends. Looked up from germline, CDR1 is MNHEY and CDR2 is SMNVEV (reference sequence). This CDR3 contains 13 residues. The CDR3 region is CASSLQPWGELFF. The CDR3 DNA is TGTGCCAGCAGTCTACAGCCGTGGGGGGAGCTGTTTTTT.

This rearrangement joins TRBV19 to TRBJ2-7; 11 bases are shared with TRBD2. The CDR3 is made up of 17 amino acids. The V segment lost 5 bases and the J segment 1 base; nucleotides outside the gene matches: 10. CDR1 and CDR2 from the germline V gene are LNHDA and SQIVND (reference sequence). The CDR3 protein is CASSPSRGLAASYEQYF. CDR3 nucleotides: TGTGCCAGTAGTCCCTCCAGGGGACTAGCGGCTTCCTACGAGCAGTACTTC. Full variable domain (rest looked up from reference TRBV19 and TRBJ2-7): DGGITQSPKYLFRKEGQNVTLSCEQNLNHDAMYWYRQDPGQGLRLIYYSQIVNDFQKGDIAEGYSVSREKKESFPLTVTSAQKNPTAFYLCASSPSRGLAASYEQYFGPGTRLTVT.

This chain joins TRBV29-1 and TRBJ2-5; the match to TRBD1 covers 12 bases. Trimming took 6 bases from V and 5 from J; bases not matched to a gene: 4. Germline CDR1 and CDR2: SQVTM and ANQGSEA. The CDR3 covers 13 residues. As DNA, the CDR3 is TGCAGCGTGGGACAGGGGGCATGGGAGACCCAGTACTTC. Translation: CSVGQGAWETQYF.

The genes are TRBV9 and TRBJ2-1, with 8 bases lining up with TRBD2. The V gene's germline CDR1 is SGDLS and CDR2 YYNGEE. This CDR3 spans 13 amino acids. The junction had 5 bases not matched to a gene; V was cut back by 4 bases and J by 8 bases. CDR3 coding DNA: TGTGCCAGCAGCCAAGCGGGAGCCGATGAGCAGTTCTTC. It translates to CASSQAGADEQFF.

This clone showed up just a few times. The rearrangement uses TRBV19 and TRBJ1-1; tentative D call: TRBD1 (5 bases). Trimming cost V 7 bases and J 3 bases, with 18 bases left between them. The length of the CDR3 is 15 residues. CDR1 and CDR2 from the germline V gene are LNHDA and SQIVND (reference sequence). CDR3 nucleotide sequence: TGTGCCAGTACCTCATCGGGGGTAAGTCACACTGAAGCTTTCTTT. It translates to CASTSSGVSHTEAFF.

This clone occurred once. The chain recombines TRBV6-1 with TRBJ1-1; D is unresolved. The CDR3 has 13 amino acids. From germline, CDR1 is MNHNS and CDR2 SASEGT. Between the trimmed V and J ends, which lost 4 bases and 6 bases, there was a span of 12 bases. The CDR3 DNA follows: TGTGCCAGCAGTGTGGAGAATTACCCTGAAGCTTTCTTT. Amino acid sequence: CASSVENYPEAFF.

This chain connects TRBV30 to TRBJ1-4, with TRBD1 as a possible D gene (5 bases). The CDR3 sequence is 14 residues long. Germline assignment: CDR1 GTSNPN and CDR2 SVGIG (reference sequence). V was trimmed by 3 bases and J by 1 base, leaving 9 bases between them. Written as DNA, the CDR3 is TGTGCCTGGAGCAGCGGGGGAACTAATGAAAAACTGTTTTTT. Protein product: CAWSSGGTNEKLFF. Filled out from reference TRBV30 and TRBJ1-4, the complete variable domain reads SQTIHQWPATLVQPVGSPLSLECTVEGTSNPNLYWYRQAAGRGLQLLFYSVGIGQISSEVPQNLSASRPQDRQFILSSKKLLLSDSGFYLCAWSSGGTNEKLFFGSGTQLSVL.

The chain carries TRBV7-9 and TRBJ1-4; D gene uncertain. This CDR3 region has 13 residues. Germline CDR1 is SEHNR and CDR2 is FQNEAQ (reference sequence). V was clipped by 5 bases and J by 6 bases, with 10 bases between them. In DNA form, the CDR3 reads TGTGCCAGCAGCGTACCGGGTCATGAAAAACTGTTTTTT. This translates into CASSVPGHEKLFF. Full variable domain (outside the CDR3, taken from reference TRBV7-9 and TRBJ1-4): DTGVSQNPRHKITKRGQNVTFRCDPISEHNRLYWYRQTLGQGPEFLTYFQNEAQLEKSRLLSDRFSAERPKGSFSTLEIQRTEQGDSAMYLCASSVPGHEKLFFGSGTQLSVL.

The J gene is TRBJ2-2, the V gene TRBV4-1; possibly TRBD1 for D (6 bases). V gave up 5 bases and J gave up 2 bases, with 12 bases separating them. The CDR3 length is 15 residues. The germline V gene has CDR1 MGHRA and CDR2 YSYEKL. The CDR3 here is CASSDGQRNTGELFF. The CDR3 DNA sequence: TGCGCCAGCAGCGACGGACAGAGAAACACCGGGGAGCTGTTTTTT.

The rearrangement joins TRBV27 to TRBJ2-5, with D unclear. Trimming stripped 6 bases from V and 1 base from J, with 18 bases between. Germline-derived CDR1 and CDR2 are MNHEY and SMNVEV (reference sequence). CDR3 size: 16 residues. Here the CDR3 reads CASRAGESPTQETQYF. DNA for the CDR3: TGTGCCAGCAGAGCAGGCGAATCACCGACCCAAGAGACCCAGTACTTC.

The V gene is TRBV6-1, the J gene TRBJ2-7; 8 positions match TRBD1. Germline lookup yields CDR1 MNHNS and CDR2 SASEGT. J lost 2 bases, V lost 6 bases, and 6 bases had no gene match. This CDR3 comprises 14 residues. CDR3 loop: CASSWTGNTYEQYF. The CDR3 nucleotides are TGTGCCAGCAGCTGGACAGGGAACACCTACGAGCAGTACTTC.

This clone has a single count. The rearrangement joins TRBV7-8 to TRBJ2-7, with 12 bases matching TRBD2. The germline gives CDR1 SGHVS, CDR2 FQNEAQ. V dropped 6 bases and J dropped 3; count of bases not matched to a gene: 3. The CDR3 totals 14 residues. The CDR3 is CASRQLAGGYEQYF. CDR3 DNA sequence: TGTGCCAGCAGACAACTAGCGGGGGGCTACGAGCAGTACTTC.

This chain links TRBV30 with TRBJ2-3; 7 bases line up with TRBD1. Per the germline V gene, CDR1 is GTSNPN and CDR2 is SVGIG (reference sequence). V lost 0 bases to trimming and J lost 3 bases; unmatched junction nucleotides: 6. The CDR3 length is 15 residues. The CDR3 DNA is TGTGCCTGGAGTGTCGGGGCAGGGGGAACAGATACGCAGTATTTT. Encoded protein: CAWSVGAGGTDTQYF.

This clone has more than one count but fewer than ten. V usage is TRBV30 and J usage is TRBJ2-7; TRBD1 agrees at 7 bases. CDR1 and CDR2 from the germline V gene are GTSNPN and SVGIG (reference sequence). Losses at the gene ends were 4 bases for V and 0 bases for J; bases not matched to a gene: 6. CDR3 length equals 14 residues. The CDR3 region has the DNA TGTGCCTGGAACGAACAGGGGACCTCCTACGAGCAGTACTTC. It is translated as CAWNEQGTSYEQYF. Full variable domain (rest looked up from reference TRBV30 and TRBJ2-7): SQTIHQWPATLVQPVGSPLSLECTVEGTSNPNLYWYRQAAGRGLQLLFYSVGIGQISSEVPQNLSASRPQDRQFILSSKKLLLSDSGFYLCAWNEQGTSYEQYFGPGTRLTVT.

V and J are TRBV9 and TRBJ2-7; D possibly corresponds to TRBD1 (6 bases). This CDR3 comprises 14 residues. V was pared by 0 bases and J by 3 bases, with 10 bases between. Germline-derived CDR1 and CDR2 are SGDLS and YYNGEE. Written as DNA, the CDR3 is TGTGCCAGCAGCGTAGCCGGGGACAACTACGAGCAGTACTTC. Translation gives CASSVAGDNYEQYF. Variable domain in full (rest from reference TRBV9 and TRBJ2-7): DSGVTQTPKHLITATGQRVTLRCSPRSGDLSVYWYQQSLDQGLQFLIQYYNGEERAKGNILERFSAQQFPDLHSELNLSSLELGDSALYFCASSVAGDNYEQYFGPGTRLTVT.

This chain connects TRBV6-1 to TRBJ2-7; 8 bases line up with TRBD1. The V and J ends lost 0 bases and 2 bases, in that order; junction bases with no gene match: 9. The germline V gene has CDR1 MNHNS and CDR2 SASEGT. The CDR3 loop spans 17 amino acids. The CDR3 DNA reads TGTGCCAGCAGTGAAGCGCGGGGACAGGAATTAACCTACGAGCAGTACTTC. It yields the protein CASSEARGQELTYEQYF.

This sequence joins TRBV4-1 and TRBJ1-2; D possibly corresponds to TRBD1 (5 bases). Germline CDR1 and CDR2: MGHRA and YSYEKL. The CDR3 spans 16 residues. Trimming stripped 1 base from V and 2 bases from J, with 14 bases between. The CDR3 here is CASSQGRGGPNYGYTF. Here the CDR3 DNA reads TGCGCCAGCAGCCAAGGGCGGGGGGGTCCGAACTATGGCTACACCTTC.

V and J are TRBV7-9 and TRBJ1-6; D is perhaps TRBD1 (6 bases). CDR1 SEHNR and CDR2 FQNEAQ come from the germline V gene (reference sequence). Trimming pared 7 bases from V and 8 bases from J, leaving 18 bases between. The CDR3 runs to 15 residues. The CDR3 sequence: CASTSVAGADSPLHF. The CDR3 DNA sequence: TGTGCCAGCACCTCAGTGGCGGGGGCCGATTCACCCCTCCACTTT.

A single count supports this clone. V is TRBV2 and J is TRBJ2-1; maybe TRBD2 (5 bases). This CDR3 spans 15 amino acids. Trimming removed 3 bases at V and 0 bases at J, with 9 bases between. The V gene's germline CDR1 is SNHLY and CDR2 FYNNEI. CDR3 bases: TGTGCCAGCAGTGACGGACTGAGCTCCTACAATGAGCAGTTCTTC. The encoded protein is CASSDGLSSYNEQFF.

This chain connects TRBV4-1 to TRBJ2-7; 8 nucleotides match TRBD2. The germline V gene has CDR1 MGHRA and CDR2 YSYEKL. CDR3 size: 17 residues. The ends lost 5 bases at V and 5 bases at J; junction bases unmatched: 17. CDR3 nucleotide sequence: TGCGCCAGCAGCGATATCCAAAAGCGGGAGAATTTCGACGAGCAGTACTTC. Its protein is CASSDIQKRENFDEQYF.